Included here is one T cell receptor beta chain sequence, with context. These data come from a study of blood T cell repertoires in COVID-19. The CDR3 sequence is 16 residues long. From germline, CDR1 is SGHAT and CDR2 FQNNGV. J was trimmed by 0 bases and V by 6 bases; bases with no gene match: 10. Clones were sequenced by immunoSEQ multiplex PCR, and TCRdb holds only the in-frame ones, with some missing. Of some 94,000 clones detected, about 89% appear once; the ten largest clones hold roughly 1.2%. The sample was peripheral blood. The chain uses TRBV11-2 and TRBJ1-2; 7 bases align to TRBD1. The source is a human donor in a cohort sampled during active COVID-19. CDR3 in DNA: TGTGCCAGCAGACCCACAGGGGCAGAAGCTAACTATGGCTACACCTTC. Translation: CASRPTGAEANYGYTF.